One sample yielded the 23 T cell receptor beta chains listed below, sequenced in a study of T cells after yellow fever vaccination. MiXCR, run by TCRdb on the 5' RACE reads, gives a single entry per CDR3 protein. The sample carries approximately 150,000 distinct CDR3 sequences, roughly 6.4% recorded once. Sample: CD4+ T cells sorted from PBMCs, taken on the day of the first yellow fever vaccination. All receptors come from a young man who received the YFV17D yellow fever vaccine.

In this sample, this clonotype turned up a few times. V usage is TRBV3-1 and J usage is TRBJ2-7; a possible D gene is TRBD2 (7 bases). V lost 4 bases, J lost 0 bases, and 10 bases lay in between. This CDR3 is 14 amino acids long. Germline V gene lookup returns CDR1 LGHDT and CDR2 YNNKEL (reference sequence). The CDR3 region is CASSPGGLSYEQYF. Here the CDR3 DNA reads TGTGCCAGCAGCCCCGGGGGGCTCTCCTACGAGCAGTACTTC.

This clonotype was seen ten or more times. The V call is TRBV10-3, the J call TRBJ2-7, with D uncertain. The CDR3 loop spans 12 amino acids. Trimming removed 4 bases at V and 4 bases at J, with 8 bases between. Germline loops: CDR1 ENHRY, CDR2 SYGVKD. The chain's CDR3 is CAISGYGYEQYF. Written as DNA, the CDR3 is TGTGCCATCAGTGGGTATGGGTACGAGCAGTACTTC.

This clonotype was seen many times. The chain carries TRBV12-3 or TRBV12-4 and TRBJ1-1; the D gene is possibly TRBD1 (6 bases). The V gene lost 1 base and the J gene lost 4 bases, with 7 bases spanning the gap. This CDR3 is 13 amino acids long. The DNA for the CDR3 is TGTGCCAGCAGTTTAGAGGGGGGCACTGAAGCTTTCTTT. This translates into CASSLEGGTEAFF.

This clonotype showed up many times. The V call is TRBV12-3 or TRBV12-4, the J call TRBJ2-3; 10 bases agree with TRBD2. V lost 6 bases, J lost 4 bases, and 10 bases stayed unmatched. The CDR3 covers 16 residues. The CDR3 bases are TGTGCCAGCAGGCCCGCTTTAGCGGGGGGATCAGATACGCAGTATTTT. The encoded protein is CASRPALAGGSDTQYF.

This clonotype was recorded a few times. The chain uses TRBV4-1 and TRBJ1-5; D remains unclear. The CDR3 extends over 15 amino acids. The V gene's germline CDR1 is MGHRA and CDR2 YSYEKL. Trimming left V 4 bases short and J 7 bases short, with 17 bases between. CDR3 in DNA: TGCGCCAGCAGCCCCCTCCAAAGGAGCAGGCAGCCCCAGCATTTT. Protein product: CASSPLQRSRQPQHF.

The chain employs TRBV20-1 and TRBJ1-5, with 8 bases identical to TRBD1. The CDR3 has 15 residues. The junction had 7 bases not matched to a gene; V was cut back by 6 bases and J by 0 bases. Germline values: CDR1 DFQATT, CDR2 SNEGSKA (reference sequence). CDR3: CSASGQGFSNQPQHF. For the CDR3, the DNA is TGCAGTGCCTCAGGACAGGGTTTTAGCAATCAGCCCCAGCATTTT.

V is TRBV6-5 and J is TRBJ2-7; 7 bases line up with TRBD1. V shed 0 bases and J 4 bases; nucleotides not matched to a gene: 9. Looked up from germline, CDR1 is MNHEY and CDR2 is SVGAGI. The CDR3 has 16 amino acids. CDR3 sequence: CASSYSSGAGGYEQYF. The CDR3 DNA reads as TGTGCCAGCAGTTACTCCTCTGGGGCAGGGGGATACGAGCAGTACTTC.

This CDR3 is CASSLGGYTQYF. As DNA, the CDR3 is TGTGCCAGCAGCTTGGGCGGCTATACGCAGTATTTT. The rearrangement joins TRBV5-4 to TRBJ2-3; no clear D gene. The length of the CDR3 is 12 residues. V lost 0 bases, J lost 7 bases, and 6 bases lay in between. The V gene's germline CDR1 is SGHNT and CDR2 YYREEE (reference sequence). Together with reference TRBV5-4 and TRBJ2-3, the CDR3 gives the full variable domain: ETGVTQSPTHLIKTRGQQVTLRCSSQSGHNTVSWYQQALGQGPQFIFQYYREEENGRGNFPPRFSGLQFPNYSSELNVNALELDDSALYLCASSLGGYTQYFGPGTRLTVL.

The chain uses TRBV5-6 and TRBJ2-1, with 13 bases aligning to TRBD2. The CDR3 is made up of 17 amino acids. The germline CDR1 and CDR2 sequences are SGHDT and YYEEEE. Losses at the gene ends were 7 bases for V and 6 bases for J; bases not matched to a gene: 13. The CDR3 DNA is TGTGCCAGCTCTACCTACTCCGGGACTAGCGGGGTCAATGAGCAGTTCTTC. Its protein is CASSTYSGTSGVNEQFF.

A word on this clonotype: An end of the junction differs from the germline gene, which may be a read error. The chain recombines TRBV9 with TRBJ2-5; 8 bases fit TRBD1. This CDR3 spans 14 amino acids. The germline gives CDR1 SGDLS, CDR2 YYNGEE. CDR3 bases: TGTGCCAGCACCGTAGGACAGGGTGGGGAGACCCAGTACTTC. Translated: CASTVGQGGETQYF.

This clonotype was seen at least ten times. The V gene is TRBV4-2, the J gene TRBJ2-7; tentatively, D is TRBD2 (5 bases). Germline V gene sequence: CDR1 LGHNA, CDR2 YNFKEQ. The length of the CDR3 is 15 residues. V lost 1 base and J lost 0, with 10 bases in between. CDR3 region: CASSQAGTASYEQYF. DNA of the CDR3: TGTGCCAGCAGCCAAGCGGGAACAGCCTCCTACGAGCAGTACTTC.

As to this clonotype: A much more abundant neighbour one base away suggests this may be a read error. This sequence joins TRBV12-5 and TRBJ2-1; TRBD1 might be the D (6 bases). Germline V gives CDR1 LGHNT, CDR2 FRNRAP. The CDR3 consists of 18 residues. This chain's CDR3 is CASGLTPTGKSSDNEQFF. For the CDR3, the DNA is TGTGCTAGTGGTTTGACCCCGACAGGTAAAAGCTCCGACAATGAGCAGTTCTTC.

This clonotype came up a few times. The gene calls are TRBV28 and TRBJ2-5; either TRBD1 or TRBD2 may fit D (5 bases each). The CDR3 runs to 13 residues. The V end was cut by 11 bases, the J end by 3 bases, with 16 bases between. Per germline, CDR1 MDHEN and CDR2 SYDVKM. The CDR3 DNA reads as TGTGCCTCAAGCCGGGGACGAGAAGAGACCCAGTACTTC. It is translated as CASSRGREETQYF.

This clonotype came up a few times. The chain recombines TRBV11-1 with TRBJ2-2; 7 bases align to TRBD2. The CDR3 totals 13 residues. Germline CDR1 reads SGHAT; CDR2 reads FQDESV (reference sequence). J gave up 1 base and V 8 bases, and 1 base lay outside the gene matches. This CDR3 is CASQRENTGELFF. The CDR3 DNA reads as TGTGCCAGCCAGCGGGAGAACACCGGGGAGCTGTTTTTT.

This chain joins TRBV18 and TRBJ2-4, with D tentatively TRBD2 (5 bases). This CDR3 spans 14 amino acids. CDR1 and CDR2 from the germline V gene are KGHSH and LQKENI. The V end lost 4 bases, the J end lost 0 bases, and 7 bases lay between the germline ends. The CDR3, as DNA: TGTGCCAGCTCACAGGACTTAGCCAAAAACATTCAGTACTTC. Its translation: CASSQDLAKNIQYF.

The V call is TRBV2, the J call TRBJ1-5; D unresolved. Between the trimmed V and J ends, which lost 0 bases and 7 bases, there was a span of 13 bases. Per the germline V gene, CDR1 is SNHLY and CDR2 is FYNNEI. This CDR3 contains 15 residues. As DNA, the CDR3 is TGTGCCAGCAGTGAAGCGCGTCTGTCTGGCCAGCCCCAGCATTTT. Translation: CASSEARLSGQPQHF.

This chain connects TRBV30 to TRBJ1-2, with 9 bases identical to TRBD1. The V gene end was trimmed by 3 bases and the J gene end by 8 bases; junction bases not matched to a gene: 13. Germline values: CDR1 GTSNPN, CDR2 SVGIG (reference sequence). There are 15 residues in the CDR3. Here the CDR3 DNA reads TGTGCCTGGAGAGGGGTACAGGGGGCTTGGAAGGGCTACACCTTC. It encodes CAWRGVQGAWKGYTF.

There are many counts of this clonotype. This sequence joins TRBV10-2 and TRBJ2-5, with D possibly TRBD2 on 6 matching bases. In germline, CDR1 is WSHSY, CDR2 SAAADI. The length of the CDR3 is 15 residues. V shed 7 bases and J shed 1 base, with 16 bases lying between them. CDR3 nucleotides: TGCGCCAGCACAGGATTTGGGACTGGCCAAGAGACCCAGTACTTC. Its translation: CASTGFGTGQETQYF.

The CDR3 region is CSARAGIHQETQYF. The CDR3 DNA reads as TGCAGTGCTAGGGCGGGAATCCACCAAGAGACCCAGTACTTC. This rearrangement joins TRBV20-1 to TRBJ2-5, with D tentatively TRBD2 (6 bases). This CDR3 comprises 14 residues. CDR1 is DFQATT, CDR2 SNEGSKA, per germline (reference sequence). Between the trimmed V and J ends, which lost 3 bases and 0 bases, there was a span of 11 bases.

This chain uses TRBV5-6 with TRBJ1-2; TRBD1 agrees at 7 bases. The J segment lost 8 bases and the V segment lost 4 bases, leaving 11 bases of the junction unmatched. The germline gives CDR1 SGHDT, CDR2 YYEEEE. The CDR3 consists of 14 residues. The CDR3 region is CASSLDLRRGGYTF. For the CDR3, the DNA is TGTGCCAGCAGCCTTGACTTACGCAGGGGGGGCTACACCTTC.

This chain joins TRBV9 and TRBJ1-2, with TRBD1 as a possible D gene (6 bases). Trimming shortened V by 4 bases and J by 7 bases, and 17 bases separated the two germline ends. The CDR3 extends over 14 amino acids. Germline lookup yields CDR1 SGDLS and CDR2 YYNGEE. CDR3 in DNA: TGTGCCAGCAGCCCCAACTTTCAGGGGAGTGGCTACACCTTC. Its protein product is CASSPNFQGSGYTF.

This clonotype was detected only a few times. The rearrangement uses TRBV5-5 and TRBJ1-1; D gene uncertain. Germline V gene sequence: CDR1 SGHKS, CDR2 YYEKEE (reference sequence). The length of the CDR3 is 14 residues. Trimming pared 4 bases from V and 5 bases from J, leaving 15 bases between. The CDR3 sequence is CASSQDVMGTEAFF. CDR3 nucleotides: TGTGCCAGCAGCCAGGACGTAATGGGAACTGAAGCTTTCTTT.

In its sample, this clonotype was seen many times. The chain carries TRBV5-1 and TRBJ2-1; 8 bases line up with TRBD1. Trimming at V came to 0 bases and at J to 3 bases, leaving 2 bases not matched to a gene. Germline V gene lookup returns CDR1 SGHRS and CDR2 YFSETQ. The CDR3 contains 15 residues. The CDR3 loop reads CASSLEGQDYNEQFF. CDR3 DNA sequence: TGCGCCAGCAGCTTGGAGGGACAGGACTACAATGAGCAGTTCTTC.